Below are 32 T cell receptor beta chains sequenced from a single sample in a study of cytomegalovirus exposure and HLA in healthy donors. Amplification used 60 Vbeta primers and 13 Jbeta primers. Profiled with immunoSEQ multiplex PCR; TCRdb holds only in-frame clones, not every one. This table holds about 58,000 clones. The sample comprised PBMCs. These TCRs come from a woman aged 18-29 years in good health and CMV-seronegative.

The V and J genes are TRBV4-1 and TRBJ1-5; 7 bases align to TRBD1. There are 16 residues in the CDR3. The germline V gene encodes CDR1 MGHRA and CDR2 YSYEKL. Germline trimming cut 0 bases from V and 3 bases from J; bases unmatched to any gene: 5. This chain's CDR3 is CASSQDLDRPNQPQHF. Written as DNA, the CDR3 is TGCGCCAGCAGCCAAGATCTGGACAGGCCCAATCAGCCCCAGCATTTT.

The V gene is TRBV11-2, the J gene TRBJ2-3; TRBD1 agrees at 9 bases. There are 15 residues in the CDR3. Germline trimming cut 5 bases from V and 2 bases from J; bases unmatched to any gene: 5. Germline V gives CDR1 SGHAT, CDR2 FQNNGV. The CDR3 DNA is TGTGCCAGCAGCCCCGGGACAGGGACCACAGATACGCAGTATTTT. As protein: CASSPGTGTTDTQYF.

The chain employs TRBV18 and TRBJ2-7; perhaps TRBD1 as D (6 bases). Trimming shortened V by 2 bases and J by 2 bases, and 13 bases separated the two germline ends. Per the germline V gene, CDR1 is KGHSH and CDR2 is LQKENI. CDR3 length: 15 amino acids. This chain's CDR3 is CASSPRTAAAYEQYF. Written as DNA, the CDR3 is TGTGCCAGCTCACCAAGGACAGCGGCAGCCTACGAGCAGTACTTC.

The chain links TRBV25-1 to TRBJ2-2; D might be TRBD2 (5 bases). Germline assignment: CDR1 MGHDK and CDR2 SYGVNS. The CDR3 runs to 15 residues. V lost 6 bases, J lost 6 bases, and 17 bases lay in between. The DNA of the CDR3 is TGTGCCAGCAGCGCCAGGAGCCCGAGGGCCGGGGAGCTGTTTTTT. It translates to CASSARSPRAGELFF. Supplemented by reference TRBV25-1 and TRBJ2-2, the full variable domain reads EADIYQTPRYLVIGTGKKITLECSQTMGHDKMYWYQQDPGMELHLIHYSYGVNSTEKGDLSSESTVSRIRTEHFPLTLESARPSHTSQYLCASSARSPRAGELFFGEGSRLTVL.

This CDR3 reads CASSSAGGRAGELFF. CDR3 DNA: TGTGCCAGCAGCTCCGCGGGGGGGCGGGCCGGGGAGCTGTTTTTT. The chain couples TRBV11-2 to TRBJ2-2; 9 bases are a match to TRBD2. Looked up from germline, CDR1 is SGHAT and CDR2 is FQNNGV. The CDR3 is 15 amino acids. J lost 6 bases, V lost 4 bases, and 6 bases had no gene match.

The genes are TRBV29-1 and TRBJ1-1; 7 nucleotides line up with TRBD1. The CDR3 sequence is 13 residues long. With V trimmed by 2 bases and J by 0 bases, 0 bases remained unmatched. Looked up from germline, CDR1 is SQVTM and CDR2 is ANQGSEA. CDR3 residues: CSVEQGVNTEAFF. In DNA form, the CDR3 reads TGCAGCGTTGAACAGGGGGTGAACACTGAAGCTTTCTTT.

CDR3 sequence (DNA): TGTGCCAGCAGCTTAGACAGGGCTTACACTGAAGCTTTCTTT. Translation: CASSLDRAYTEAFF. This chain joins TRBV7-8 and TRBJ1-1; perhaps TRBD1 as D (6 bases). Germline V gene data show CDR1 as SGHVS and CDR2 as FQNEAQ. Deletions cut 1 base from V and 3 bases from J, with 9 bases between. This CDR3 is 14 amino acids long.

The genes are TRBV7-9 and TRBJ2-7, with a weak D call TRBD1 (6 bases). V was cut by 2 bases and J by 2 bases, with 13 bases left in between. This CDR3 region has 15 residues. CDR1 SEHNR and CDR2 FQNEAQ come from the germline V gene (reference sequence). The CDR3 DNA reads TGTGCCAGCAGCTTATCCGGGACAAGGCCCTACGAGCAGTACTTC. Translating it yields CASSLSGTRPYEQYF.

This chain connects TRBV2 to TRBJ1-2; TRBD1 agrees at 8 bases. The junction had 6 bases not matched to a gene; V was cut back by 6 bases and J by 6 bases. CDR1 is SNHLY, CDR2 FYNNEI, per germline. This CDR3 is built from 13 residues. The CDR3 DNA reads TGTGCCAGCAGAGACACAGGGGGGGATGGCTACACCTTC. It translates to CASRDTGGDGYTF. Full variable domain (outside the CDR3, taken from reference TRBV2 and TRBJ1-2): EPEVTQTPSHQVTQMGQEVILRCVPISNHLYFYWYRQILGQKVEFLVSFYNNEISEKSEIFDDQFSVERPDGSNFTLKIRSTKLEDSAMYFCASRDTGGDGYTFGSGTRLTVV.

The chain links TRBV5-4 to TRBJ1-1; 8 nucleotides line up with TRBD1. This CDR3 has 13 amino acids. V trimming: 4 bases; J trimming: 3 bases; junction bases outside the gene matches: 2. Germline V gene sequence: CDR1 SGHNT, CDR2 YYREEE (reference sequence). The CDR3 region is CASSPDRDTEAFF. In DNA, the CDR3 is TGTGCCAGCAGCCCGGACAGGGACACTGAAGCTTTCTTT.

As to this clone: Other nucleotide sequences from this sample produce the same CDR3. The V and J genes are TRBV4-1 and TRBJ1-6, with 8 bases that match TRBD1. V trimming: 4 bases; J trimming: 6 bases; junction bases outside the gene matches: 8. This CDR3 is 16 amino acids long. CDR1 and CDR2 (germline): MGHRA, YSYEKL. The CDR3 protein is CASSPMDRVGNSPLHF. CDR3 bases: TGCGCCAGCAGCCCAATGGACAGGGTGGGTAATTCACCCCTCCACTTT.

V and J are TRBV18 and TRBJ1-5; D gene unclear. Trimming stripped 4 bases from V and 10 bases from J, with 26 bases between. Looked up from germline, CDR1 is KGHSH and CDR2 is LQKENI. The CDR3 has 17 amino acids. In nucleotides, the CDR3 is TGTGCCAGCTCACGGGAAGGAGGTCCACAACTAATCAGCCCCCAGCATTTT. Translated, it gives CASSREGGPQLISPQHF.

The chain links TRBV9 to TRBJ1-1, with 8 bases matching TRBD1. This CDR3 spans 15 amino acids. CDR1 and CDR2 from the germline V gene are SGDLS and YYNGEE. J lost 4 bases, V lost 2 bases, and 7 bases had no gene match. The chain's CDR3 is CASSVRTGQGTEAFF. The DNA of the CDR3 is TGTGCCAGCAGCGTTAGGACAGGGCAAGGCACTGAAGCTTTCTTT.

The chain has TRBV2 and TRBJ1-2; 7 bases match TRBD1. CDR1 SNHLY and CDR2 FYNNEI come from the germline V gene. V was clipped by 6 bases and J by 2 bases; unmatched bases: 6. The CDR3 sequence is 14 residues long. CDR3: CASSGDRANYGYTF. DNA of the CDR3: TGTGCCAGCAGCGGCGACAGGGCCAACTATGGCTACACCTTC.

This sequence joins TRBV13 and TRBJ2-7; 8 bases are shared with TRBD1. The germline gives CDR1 PRHDT, CDR2 FYEKMQ (reference sequence). This CDR3 spans 16 amino acids. Unmatched junction bases numbered 11, after V lost 5 bases and J lost 2 bases. The CDR3 reads CASSQGLQGAAYEQYF. CDR3 DNA: TGTGCCAGCAGCCAAGGCCTTCAGGGGGCAGCCTACGAGCAGTACTTC.

The genes are TRBV29-1 and TRBJ1-2; D uncertain. V shed 2 bases and J shed 8 bases, with 12 bases lying between them. The CDR3 runs to 12 residues. CDR1 is SQVTM, CDR2 ANQGSEA, per germline. CDR3 sequence reads: CSVENPFRGYTF. The DNA for the CDR3 is TGCAGCGTTGAAAACCCATTCCGGGGCTACACCTTC.

The chain links TRBV5-5 to TRBJ1-2, with D possibly TRBD1 on 5 matching bases. CDR3 length: 14 amino acids. Germline lookup yields CDR1 SGHKS and CDR2 YYEKEE (reference sequence). Between the trimmed V and J ends, which lost 2 bases and 3 bases, there was a span of 11 bases. CDR3 loop: CASSFGGFDYGYTF. The DNA for the CDR3 is TGTGCCAGCAGCTTTGGGGGGTTCGACTATGGCTACACCTTC.

The chain employs TRBV5-1 and TRBJ2-7; maybe TRBD2 (5 bases). There are 13 residues in the CDR3. Looked up from germline, CDR1 is SGHRS and CDR2 is YFSETQ. V was pared by 0 bases and J by 6 bases, with 10 bases between. The CDR3 nucleotides are TGCGCCAGCAGCTTGGCGGACTTAGGCGAGCAGTACTTC. The encoded protein is CASSLADLGEQYF.

As DNA, the CDR3 is TGCGCCAGCAGCCCCCTATTGACAGGGCCGGGCGGTGGCTACACCTTC. This translates into CASSPLLTGPGGGYTF. This sequence joins TRBV5-1 and TRBJ1-2; TRBD1 matches at 7 bases. The ends lost 4 bases at V and 7 bases at J; junction bases unmatched: 16. The CDR3 covers 16 residues. The germline CDR1 and CDR2 sequences are SGHRS and YFSETQ. The whole variable domain, filled in from reference TRBV5-1 and TRBJ1-2, reads KAGVTQTPRYLIKTRGQQVTLSCSPISGHRSVSWYQQTPGQGLQFLFEYFSETQRNKGNFPGRFSGRQFSNSRSEMNVSTLELGDSALYLCASSPLLTGPGGGYTFGSGTRLTVV.

The V call is TRBV6-5, the J call TRBJ1-2; no clear D. CDR3 length: 12 amino acids. Trimming cost V 9 bases and J 5 bases, with 13 bases left between them. Germline V lookup: CDR1 MNHEY, CDR2 SVGAGI. This CDR3 is CASRHRDYGYTF. The CDR3 DNA is TGTGCCAGTCGGCACAGAGATTATGGCTACACCTTC.

V gene TRBV14 combines with J gene TRBJ1-4; D is undetermined. Trimming took off 6 bases at V and 2 bases at J, with 4 bases between the two ends. CDR3 length: 12 amino acids. In germline, CDR1 is SGHDN, CDR2 FVKESK. The CDR3 DNA reads TGTGCCAGCAGTCGGACTAATGAAAAACTGTTTTTT. This codes for CASSRTNEKLFF.

The chain carries TRBV19 and TRBJ2-1; TRBD2 matches 14 bases. CDR3 length: 16 amino acids. CDR1 is LNHDA and CDR2 is SQIVND in the germline V gene (reference sequence). With 6 bases clipped from V and 4 bases from J, the junction kept 5 bases outside the gene matches. DNA of the CDR3: TGTGCCAGTAGGGGACTAGCGGGAGAGGCTTACAATGAGCAGTTCTTC. This translates into CASRGLAGEAYNEQFF.

As regards this clone: Different DNA sequences within this sample yield the same CDR3. This chain links TRBV18 with TRBJ1-6; tentative D call: TRBD1 (6 bases). This CDR3 is 15 amino acids long. Germline V gives CDR1 KGHSH, CDR2 LQKENI. V was trimmed by 3 bases and J by 8 bases, leaving 14 bases between them. CDR3 residues: CASSPSEQGYSPLHF. The CDR3 nucleotides are TGTGCCAGCTCACCGAGCGAACAGGGCTATTCACCCCTCCACTTT. Complete variable domain (other parts from reference TRBV18 and TRBJ1-6): NAGVMQNPRHLVRRRGQEARLRCSPMKGHSHVYWYRQLPEEGLKFMVYLQKENIIDESGMPKERFSAEFPKEGPSILRIQQVVRGDSAAYFCASSPSEQGYSPLHFGNGTRLTVT.

V and J are TRBV29-1 and TRBJ2-5, with TRBD2 matching over 9 bases. The V and J ends lost 7 bases and 4 bases, in that order; junction bases with no gene match: 10. This CDR3 has 14 residues. Per germline, CDR1 SQVTM and CDR2 ANQGSEA. The chain's CDR3 is CSARGGGASETQYF. CDR3 nucleotides: TGCAGCGCCCGGGGCGGGGGGGCGTCAGAGACCCAGTACTTC.

This chain uses TRBV9 with TRBJ1-5, with 7 bases lining up with TRBD1. The CDR3 loop spans 14 amino acids. Germline lookup yields CDR1 SGDLS and CDR2 YYNGEE. V lost 0 bases, J lost 7 bases, and 4 bases stayed unmatched. CDR3 sequence: CASSVGGGEQPQHF. Written as DNA, the CDR3 is TGTGCCAGCAGCGTAGGAGGGGGCGAGCAGCCCCAGCATTTT.

The chain is built from TRBV28 and TRBJ1-2, with TRBD1 as a possible D gene (5 bases). The length of the CDR3 is 11 residues. The V and J ends lost 7 bases and 4 bases respectively, with 7 bases between them. Germline lookup yields CDR1 MDHEN and CDR2 SYDVKM. As DNA, the CDR3 is TGTGCCAGCAATAGGGGCTATGGCTACACCTTC. Translated: CASNRGYGYTF.

The chain carries TRBV7-2 and TRBJ2-7; 8 bases align to TRBD2. The CDR3 covers 14 residues. Germline V gene lookup returns CDR1 SGHTA and CDR2 FQGNSA. V trimming: 7 bases; J trimming: 3 bases; junction bases outside the gene matches: 8. In DNA, the CDR3 is TGTGCCAGCAACTACGGGGCGGGGGGCTACGAGCAGTACTTC. Amino acid sequence: CASNYGAGGYEQYF.

V and J are TRBV5-1 and TRBJ2-5, with TRBD2 as a possible D gene (6 bases). V was cut by 1 base and J by 4 bases, with 17 bases left in between. Germline V gene lookup returns CDR1 SGHRS and CDR2 YFSETQ. The CDR3 extends over 16 amino acids. The CDR3 protein is CASSLQPDGGGETQYF. Here the CDR3 DNA reads TGCGCCAGCAGCTTGCAGCCCGATGGGGGAGGAGAGACCCAGTACTTC.

This rearrangement joins TRBV2 to TRBJ2-2; 10 positions agree with TRBD2. Losses at the gene ends were 2 bases for V and 7 bases for J; bases not matched to a gene: 10. This CDR3 has 17 amino acids. Germline assignment: CDR1 SNHLY and CDR2 FYNNEI. CDR3 amino acids: CASSEYTVAGGLGELFF. CDR3 DNA sequence: TGTGCCAGCAGTGAATATACGGTAGCGGGGGGACTCGGGGAGCTGTTTTTT. Using reference TRBV2 and TRBJ2-2 for the parts outside the CDR3, the full variable domain is EPEVTQTPSHQVTQMGQEVILRCVPISNHLYFYWYRQILGQKVEFLVSFYNNEISEKSEIFDDQFSVERPDGSNFTLKIRSTKLEDSAMYFCASSEYTVAGGLGELFFGEGSRLTVL.

The chain links TRBV6-1 to TRBJ2-7, with TRBD2 matching over 12 bases. Trimming cost V 5 bases and J 5 bases; bases outside gene matches: 4. CDR1 MNHNS and CDR2 SASEGT come from the germline V gene. The CDR3 loop spans 14 amino acids. CDR3 coding DNA: TGTGCCAGCAGTCTAGCGGGGGGGCCCGACGAGCAGTACTTC. Protein product: CASSLAGGPDEQYF.

In DNA form, the CDR3 reads TGTGCCAGCAGCTTGAGGAGGTTGAACACTGAAGCTTTCTTT. It translates to CASSLRRLNTEAFF. J is TRBJ1-1 and V is TRBV5-6; D is unresolved. The CDR3 is 14 amino acids. Trimming cost V 1 base and J 0 bases, with 7 bases left between them. Germline CDR1 is SGHDT and CDR2 is YYEEEE.

V and J are TRBV4-1 and TRBJ2-7, with D perhaps matching TRBD2 (6 bases). The V gene lost 0 bases and the J gene lost 1 base, with 13 bases spanning the gap. The CDR3 is 16 residues long. Germline assignment: CDR1 MGHRA and CDR2 YSYEKL. DNA of the CDR3: TGCGCCAGCAGCCAAGACTCGGCGGGAAGGTCCTACGAGCAGTACTTC. This encodes CASSQDSAGRSYEQYF.